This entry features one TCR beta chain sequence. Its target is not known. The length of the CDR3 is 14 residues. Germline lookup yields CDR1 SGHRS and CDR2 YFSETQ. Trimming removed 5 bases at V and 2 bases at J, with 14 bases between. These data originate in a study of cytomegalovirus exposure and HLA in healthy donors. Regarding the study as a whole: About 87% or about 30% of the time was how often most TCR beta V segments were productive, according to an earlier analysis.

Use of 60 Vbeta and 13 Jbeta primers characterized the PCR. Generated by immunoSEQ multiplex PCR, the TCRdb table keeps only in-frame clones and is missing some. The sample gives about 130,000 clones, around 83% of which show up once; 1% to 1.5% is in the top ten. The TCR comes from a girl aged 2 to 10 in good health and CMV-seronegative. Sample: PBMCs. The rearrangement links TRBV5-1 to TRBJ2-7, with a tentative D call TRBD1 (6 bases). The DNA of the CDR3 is TGCGCCAGCAGAGCGACAGGTACTACCTACGAGCAGTACTTC. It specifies CASRATGTTYEQYF. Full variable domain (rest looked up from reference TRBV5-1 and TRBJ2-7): KAGVTQTPRYLIKTRGQQVTLSCSPISGHRSVSWYQQTPGQGLQFLFEYFSETQRNKGNFPGRFSGRQFSNSRSEMNVSTLELGDSALYLCASRATGTTYEQYFGPGTRLTVT.